This TCR beta chain came from a study of blood T cell repertoires in COVID-19. Produced via immunoSEQ multiplex PCR; TCRdb's table is partial and in-frame only. The sample lists 350,000 to 400,000 clones; about 89% were seen once. The V gene's germline CDR1 is SEHNR and CDR2 FQNEAQ (reference sequence). Trimming cost V 2 bases and J 4 bases; bases outside gene matches: 10. This CDR3 is built from 18 residues. This chain links TRBV7-9 with TRBJ2-1, with TRBD2 matching over 11 bases. The sample was peripheral blood. The source of this sequence is a woman aged 25 to 39 with COVID-19, enrolled during active disease. The chain's CDR3 is CASSLSPLAGAFYNEQFF. The CDR3 DNA is TGTGCCAGCAGCTTATCTCCACTAGCGGGAGCCTTTTACAATGAGCAGTTCTTC.